These 27 T cell receptor beta chains originate from one sample sequenced in a study of T cells after yellow fever vaccination. TCRdb reprocessed the 5' RACE reads via MiXCR and lists one record per CDR3 protein. Among a few hundred thousand distinct CDR3 sequences listed, 10% to 15% were seen once. The sequenced sample was CD4+ T cells sorted from PBMCs, obtained 45 days after the yellow fever booster vaccination. The source is a man aged 25-45 years who received the YFV17D yellow fever vaccine.

A few counts support this clonotype. V is TRBV7-8 and J is TRBJ2-3; no firm D call. The V and J ends lost 5 bases and 9 bases respectively, with 9 bases between them. In germline, CDR1 is SGHVS, CDR2 FQNEAQ. This CDR3 has 11 residues. DNA of the CDR3: TGTGCCAGCAGCGCCTATGGAACGCAGTATTTT. Amino acid sequence: CASSAYGTQYF.

This clonotype was observed a few times. The chain employs TRBV6-1 and TRBJ2-7, with 8 bases matching TRBD2. Trimming took 5 bases from V and 0 from J; bases not matched to a gene: 6. The CDR3 loop spans 15 amino acids. CDR1 is MNHNS and CDR2 is SASEGT in the germline V gene. CDR3 sequence (DNA): TGTGCCAGCAGTCGACAGCGGGAGAGCTCCTACGAGCAGTACTTC. Translation gives CASSRQRESSYEQYF.

The chain is built from TRBV24-1 and TRBJ2-1; TRBD1 might be the D (6 bases). V lost 1 base and J 7 bases, leaving 13 bases between the germline ends. Germline V gene data show CDR1 as KGHDR and CDR2 as SFDVKD. The CDR3 loop spans 15 amino acids. The CDR3 region has the DNA TGTGCCACCAGTGATTTTCCCAGGGGTTCGAATGAGCAGTTCTTC. Its protein product is CATSDFPRGSNEQFF.

In DNA, the CDR3 is TGTGCCATCGCTGAGGGACTAGCGGGAGCAAATGAGCAGTTCTTC. Translated: CAIAEGLAGANEQFF. The chain joins TRBV10-3 to TRBJ2-1, with TRBD2 matching over 14 bases. This CDR3 contains 15 residues. V lost 8 bases and J lost 7; bases outside the gene matches: 7. Germline-derived CDR1 and CDR2 are ENHRY and SYGVKD.

This clonotype was counted between two and nine times. The rearrangement joins TRBV11-2 to TRBJ1-2; D gene unclear. This CDR3 spans 16 amino acids. Germline V gene sequence: CDR1 SGHAT, CDR2 FQNNGV. Between the trimmed V and J ends, which lost 0 bases and 4 bases, there was a span of 15 bases. As DNA, the CDR3 is TGTGCCAGCAGCTTAGATCTTTCCCACAGTGTCTATGGCTACACCTTC. Amino acid sequence: CASSLDLSHSVYGYTF.

CDR3 DNA sequence: TGTGCCAGCAGCGCACTAGCGGGAGGGGGTTGGAATGAGCAGTTCTTC. Translating it yields CASSALAGGGWNEQFF. The genes are TRBV9 and TRBJ2-1; 13 nucleotides match TRBD2. The CDR3 runs to 16 residues. Trimming at V came to 3 bases and at J to 7 bases, leaving 7 bases not matched to a gene. From germline, CDR1 is SGDLS and CDR2 YYNGEE.

The sample holds many counts of this clonotype. This rearrangement joins TRBV6-2 or TRBV6-3 to TRBJ2-1; TRBD2 matches 9 bases. Per the germline V gene, CDR1 is MNHEY and CDR2 is SVGEGT. The CDR3 extends over 17 amino acids. V gave up 4 bases and J gave up 8 bases; unmatched junction bases: 15. The DNA for the CDR3 is TGTGCCAGCAGTTTAATTAGCGGGAGAGTTCATTCGGATGAGCAGTTCTTC. Translation gives CASSLISGRVHSDEQFF.

This clonotype has only a few counts. This chain connects TRBV19 to TRBJ2-7; 10 nucleotides line up with TRBD1. The CDR3 loop spans 13 amino acids. The germline V gene has CDR1 LNHDA and CDR2 SQIVND (reference sequence). V dropped 10 bases and J dropped 7; count of bases not matched to a gene: 10. The CDR3 protein is CATTGTGVGEQYF. CDR3 in DNA: TGTGCCACCACCGGGACAGGGGTGGGAGAGCAGTACTTC.

The CDR3 here is CASRSGDYGYTF. The CDR3 DNA reads as TGCGCCAGCAGATCGGGAGACTATGGCTACACCTTC. The rearrangement uses TRBV10-2 and TRBJ1-2; the D is unclear. Germline V CDR1 and CDR2: WSHSY, SAAADI. CDR3 length: 12 amino acids. V lost 6 bases to trimming and J lost 3 bases, with 8 bases between them.

This clonotype has a handful of counts. This sequence joins TRBV28 and TRBJ2-2; the D gene could be TRBD1 or TRBD2 (5 bases each). The V and J ends lost 5 bases and 1 base respectively, with 20 bases between them. CDR3 length: 18 amino acids. Germline CDR1 is MDHEN and CDR2 is SYDVKM. The CDR3 bases are TGTGCCAGCAGTGGGACCCTCAGCGACGCGATGAACACCGGGGAGCTGTTTTTT. Its protein product is CASSGTLSDAMNTGELFF.

This clonotype was seen many times. The V and J genes are TRBV7-2 and TRBJ2-3; D remains ambiguous. The V end lost 5 bases, the J end lost 0 bases, and 6 bases lay between the germline ends. The CDR3 has 13 amino acids. CDR1 and CDR2 from the germline V gene are SGHTA and FQGNSA. The chain's CDR3 is CASSTTSTDTQYF. For the CDR3, the DNA is TGTGCCAGCAGCACCACTAGCACAGATACGCAGTATTTT.

This rearrangement joins TRBV20-1 to TRBJ2-1; D is possibly TRBD1 or TRBD2 (5 bases each). CDR1 and CDR2 (germline): DFQATT, SNEGSKA (reference sequence). This CDR3 has 14 amino acids. V was cut by 4 bases and J by 4 bases, with 14 bases left in between. This CDR3 is CSAMGELPYNEQFF. Written as DNA, the CDR3 is TGCAGTGCTATGGGGGAACTGCCGTACAATGAGCAGTTCTTC.

V gene TRBV5-6 combines with J gene TRBJ2-7; TRBD2 is a possible D gene (7 bases). Per germline, CDR1 SGHDT and CDR2 YYEEEE. Deletions cut 4 bases from V and 7 bases from J, with 21 bases between. The length of the CDR3 is 15 residues. The CDR3 nucleotides are TGTGCCAGCAGCCCGTGGAGCGGGACATGGTGGGAGCAGTACTTC. This translates into CASSPWSGTWWEQYF.

A few counts support this clonotype. This chain joins TRBV10-3 and TRBJ2-5; 7 bases match TRBD1. CDR3 length equals 16 residues. V lost 6 bases and J lost 0; bases outside the gene matches: 10. Germline V CDR1 and CDR2: ENHRY, SYGVKD. The CDR3 here is CAIRGFSGTDQETQYF. The CDR3 DNA is TGTGCCATCAGGGGATTCTCAGGGACAGACCAAGAGACCCAGTACTTC.

The rearrangement joins TRBV10-3 to TRBJ2-1, with a possible D match to TRBD2 (7 bases). V lost 8 bases and J 6 bases, leaving 20 bases between the germline ends. Germline lookup yields CDR1 ENHRY and CDR2 SYGVKD. CDR3 length: 15 residues. CDR3: CAIRGGGGASNEQFF. The CDR3 DNA reads TGTGCCATCCGCGGGGGTGGGGGGGCGAGCAATGAGCAGTTCTTC.

In its sample, this clonotype was seen a few times. V and J are TRBV15 and TRBJ2-5; D is possibly TRBD1 (7 bases). The germline V gene has CDR1 LNHNV and CDR2 YYDKDF (reference sequence). Trimming took 7 bases from V and 1 from J, leaving 13 bases between them. The CDR3 is 14 amino acids. This chain's CDR3 is CATKGAGLQETQYF. CDR3 sequence (DNA): TGTGCCACCAAGGGGGCGGGACTCCAAGAGACCCAGTACTTC.

In its sample, this clonotype was seen a few times. V and J are TRBV19 and TRBJ2-6; 7 nucleotides line up with TRBD1. The CDR3 loop spans 19 amino acids. Germline assignment: CDR1 LNHDA and CDR2 SQIVND (reference sequence). J was trimmed by 0 bases and V by 5 bases; bases with no gene match: 13. CDR3 bases: TGTGCCAGTAGTGGATACAGGGGTCCCGAATCCTCTGGGGCCAACGTCCTGACTTTC. The encoded protein is CASSGYRGPESSGANVLTF.

The chain joins TRBV6-1 to TRBJ2-7, with no clear D. Per germline, CDR1 MNHNS and CDR2 SASEGT. Trimming cost V 10 bases and J 7 bases, with 20 bases left between them. This CDR3 comprises 13 residues. The chain's CDR3 is CATAPGSVMEQYF. The CDR3 coding sequence is TGTGCCACCGCCCCCGGCAGCGTGATGGAGCAGTACTTC.

The table lists this clonotype with a few counts. The chain combines TRBV5-6 with TRBJ2-7, with D unresolved. The germline V gene has CDR1 SGHDT and CDR2 YYEEEE. The CDR3 spans 14 residues. V was cut by 1 base and J by 0 bases, with 8 bases left in between. The CDR3 spells CASSLIGDSYEQYF. The DNA of the CDR3 is TGTGCCAGCAGCTTGATAGGAGACTCCTACGAGCAGTACTTC.

V is TRBV20-1 and J is TRBJ2-5; D gene unclear. CDR3 length: 12 amino acids. CDR1 is DFQATT, CDR2 SNEGSKA, per germline (reference sequence). Trimming took 6 bases from V and 0 from J, leaving 8 bases between them. In DNA form, the CDR3 reads TGCAGTGCCCTTAGTAACCAAGAGACCCAGTACTTC. As protein: CSALSNQETQYF.

The rearrangement uses TRBV20-1 and TRBJ2-4; D gene uncertain. The CDR3 runs to 16 residues. V was trimmed by 0 bases and J by 0 bases, leaving 12 bases between them. In germline, CDR1 is DFQATT, CDR2 SNEGSKA (reference sequence). The CDR3 DNA is TGCAGTGCTAGAGAACGGAAGGTGGTAGCCAAAAACATTCAGTACTTC. Protein product: CSARERKVVAKNIQYF.

The genes are TRBV5-5 and TRBJ2-3; 9 bases are a match to TRBD2. Germline V CDR1 and CDR2: SGHKS, YYEKEE (reference sequence). Trimming cost V 1 base and J 4 bases; bases outside gene matches: 13. The length of the CDR3 is 18 residues. The CDR3 reads CASSLLAGEADGADTQYF. Written as DNA, the CDR3 is TGTGCCAGCAGCTTGTTAGCGGGAGAGGCGGATGGGGCAGATACGCAGTATTTT.

This clonotype has just a few counts. The rearrangement uses TRBV7-9 and TRBJ1-3, with D maybe TRBD1 (6 bases). The germline CDR1 and CDR2 sequences are SEHNR and FQNEAQ (reference sequence). This CDR3 has 14 amino acids. Trimming cost V 1 base and J 2 bases, with 6 bases left between them. DNA for the CDR3: TGTGCCAGCAGCTTAGACAGGGCTGGAAACACCATATATTTT. Protein: CASSLDRAGNTIYF. The full variable domain, completed using reference TRBV7-9 and TRBJ1-3, is DTGVSQNPRHKITKRGQNVTFRCDPISEHNRLYWYRQTLGQGPEFLTYFQNEAQLEKSRLLSDRFSAERPKGSFSTLEIQRTEQGDSAMYLCASSLDRAGNTIYFGEGSWLTVV.

The genes are TRBV20-1 and TRBJ2-1; perhaps TRBD2 as D (6 bases). Germline V CDR1 and CDR2: DFQATT, SNEGSKA (reference sequence). The V end lost 5 bases, the J end lost 4 bases, and 18 bases lay between the germline ends. The CDR3 length is 15 residues. In DNA form, the CDR3 reads TGCAGTGCTCCCGGGAGCCGGGAGTTGTACAATGAGCAGTTCTTC. Its protein is CSAPGSRELYNEQFF.

This clonotype was seen a few times. This chain connects TRBV11-2 to TRBJ2-7; 9 positions agree with TRBD1. This CDR3 is built from 16 residues. Unmatched junction bases numbered 15, after V lost 6 bases and J lost 6 bases. Germline lookup yields CDR1 SGHAT and CDR2 FQNNGV. The DNA for the CDR3 is TGTGCCAGCAGGCCTGCCCGACCGGGACAGGGTCGCGAGCAGTACTTC. Translation gives CASRPARPGQGREQYF.

The gene calls are TRBV20-1 and TRBJ1-1; the D gene is possibly TRBD1 (6 bases). The length of the CDR3 is 14 residues. Trimming removed 1 base at V and 1 base at J, with 10 bases between. Germline V gene data show CDR1 as DFQATT and CDR2 as SNEGSKA (reference sequence). CDR3 sequence: CSARGARGNTEAFF. DNA for the CDR3: TGCAGTGCTAGAGGGGCCAGGGGGAACACTGAAGCTTTCTTT.

This clonotype was counted many times. This chain uses TRBV12-3 or TRBV12-4 with TRBJ2-1; D is uncertain. V lost 1 base, J lost 10 bases, and 5 bases lay in between. This CDR3 contains 11 residues. DNA for the CDR3: TGTGCCAGCAGTTTAGGTAGGGAGCAGTTCTTC. This sequence encodes CASSLGREQFF.